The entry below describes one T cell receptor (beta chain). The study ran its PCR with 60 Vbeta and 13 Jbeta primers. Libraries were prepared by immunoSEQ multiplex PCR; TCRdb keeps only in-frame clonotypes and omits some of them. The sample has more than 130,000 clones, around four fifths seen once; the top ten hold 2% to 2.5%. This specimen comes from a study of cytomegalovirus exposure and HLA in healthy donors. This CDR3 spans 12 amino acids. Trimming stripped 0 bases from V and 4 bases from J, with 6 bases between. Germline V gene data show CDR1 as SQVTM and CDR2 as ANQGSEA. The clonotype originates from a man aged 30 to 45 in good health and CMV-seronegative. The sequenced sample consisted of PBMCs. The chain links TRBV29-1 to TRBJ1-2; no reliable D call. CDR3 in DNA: TGCAGCGTTGAAGATCTATCCTATGGCTACACCTTC. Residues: CSVEDLSYGYTF.